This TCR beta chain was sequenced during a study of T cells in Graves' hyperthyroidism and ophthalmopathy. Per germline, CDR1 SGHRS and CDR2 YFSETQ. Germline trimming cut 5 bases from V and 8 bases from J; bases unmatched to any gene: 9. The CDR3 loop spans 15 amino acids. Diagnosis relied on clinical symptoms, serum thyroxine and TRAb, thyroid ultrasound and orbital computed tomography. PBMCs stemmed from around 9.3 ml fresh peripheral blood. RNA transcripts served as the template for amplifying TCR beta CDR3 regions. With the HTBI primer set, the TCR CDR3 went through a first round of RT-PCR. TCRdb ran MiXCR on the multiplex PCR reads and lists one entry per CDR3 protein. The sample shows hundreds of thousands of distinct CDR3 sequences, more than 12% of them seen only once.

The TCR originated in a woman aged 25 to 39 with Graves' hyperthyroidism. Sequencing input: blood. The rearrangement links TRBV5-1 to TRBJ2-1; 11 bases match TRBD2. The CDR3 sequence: CASRTSGTSVHEQFF. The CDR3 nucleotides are TGCGCCAGCAGGACTAGCGGGACTAGCGTCCATGAGCAGTTCTTC. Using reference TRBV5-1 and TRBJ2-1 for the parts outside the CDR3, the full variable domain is KAGVTQTPRYLIKTRGQQVTLSCSPISGHRSVSWYQQTPGQGLQFLFEYFSETQRNKGNFPGRFSGRQFSNSRSEMNVSTLELGDSALYLCASRTSGTSVHEQFFGPGTRLTVL.